This T cell receptor beta chain emerged from a study of shared clonotypes between healthy human individuals. On the study more broadly: Ranging from 18 to 49 in age, donors were two women and a few men.

CDR3 length: 16 amino acids. V shed 5 bases and J 3 bases; nucleotides not matched to a gene: 9. Germline V CDR1 and CDR2: SGHAT, FQNNGV. Everyone who donated was a Caucasian adult who lived in Nashville, Tennessee. This clone occurred once. Clones were read by immunoSEQ multiplex PCR, and TCRdb kept only the in-frame ones, dropping some. Among millions of clones listed, around nine tenths were seen once. Sequenced material: naive CD4+ T cells sorted from blood. This sample's subset: CD45RA+ positively selected. This chain links TRBV11-2 with TRBJ1-1, with 10 bases matching TRBD1. The clonotype originates from a man aged 18 to 30 in good health. As DNA, the CDR3 is TGTGCCAGCAGCCTCCGATCCGGACAGGGGGACACTGAAGCTTTCTTT. As protein: CASSLRSGQGDTEAFF.